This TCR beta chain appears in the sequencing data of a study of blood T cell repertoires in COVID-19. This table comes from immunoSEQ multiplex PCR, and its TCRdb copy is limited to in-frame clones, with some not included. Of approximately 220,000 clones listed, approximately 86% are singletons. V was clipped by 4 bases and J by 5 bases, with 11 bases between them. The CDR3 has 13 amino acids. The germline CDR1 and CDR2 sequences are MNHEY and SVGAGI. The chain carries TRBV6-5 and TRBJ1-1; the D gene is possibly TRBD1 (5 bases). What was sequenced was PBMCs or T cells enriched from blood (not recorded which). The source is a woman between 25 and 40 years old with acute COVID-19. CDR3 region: CASSSGGRTEAFF. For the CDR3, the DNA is TGTGCCAGCAGTTCCGGGGGGAGAACTGAAGCTTTCTTT.